This T cell receptor beta chain came from a study of cytomegalovirus exposure and HLA in healthy donors. Each donor's status was that of a healthy bone marrow donor. PCR was performed using 60 Vbeta and 13 Jbeta primers. Generated by immunoSEQ multiplex PCR, the TCRdb table keeps only in-frame clones and is missing some. The repertoire consists of approximately 73,000 clones, with about 75% occurring once and the leading ten covering roughly an eighth. This clone was observed a few times. Germline V gene lookup returns CDR1 SGHAT and CDR2 FQNNGV. V was trimmed by 1 base and J by 3 bases, leaving 10 bases between them. The CDR3 totals 15 residues.

The clonotype was recovered from a man between 65 and 85 years old in good health and CMV-seronegative. The sample comprised PBMCs. The J gene is TRBJ2-1, the V gene TRBV11-2; D perhaps matches TRBD2 (6 bases). CDR3: CASSLGRGIYNEQFF. CDR3 coding DNA: TGTGCCAGCAGCTTAGGGCGCGGGATCTACAATGAGCAGTTCTTC.